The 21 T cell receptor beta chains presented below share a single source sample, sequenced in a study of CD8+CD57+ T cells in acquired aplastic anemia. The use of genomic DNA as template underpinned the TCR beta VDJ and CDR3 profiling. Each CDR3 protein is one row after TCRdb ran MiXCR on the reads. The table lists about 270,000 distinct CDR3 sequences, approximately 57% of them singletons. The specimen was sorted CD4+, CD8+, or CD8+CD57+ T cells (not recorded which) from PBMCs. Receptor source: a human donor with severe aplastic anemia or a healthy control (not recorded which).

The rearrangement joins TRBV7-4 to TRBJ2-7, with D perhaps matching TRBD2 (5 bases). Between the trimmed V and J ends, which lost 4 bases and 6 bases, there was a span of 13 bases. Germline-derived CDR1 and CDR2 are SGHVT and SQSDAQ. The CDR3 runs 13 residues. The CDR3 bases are TGTGCCAGCAGCTCGATTCGGAGGAGCGAGCAGTACTTC. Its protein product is CASSSIRRSEQYF.

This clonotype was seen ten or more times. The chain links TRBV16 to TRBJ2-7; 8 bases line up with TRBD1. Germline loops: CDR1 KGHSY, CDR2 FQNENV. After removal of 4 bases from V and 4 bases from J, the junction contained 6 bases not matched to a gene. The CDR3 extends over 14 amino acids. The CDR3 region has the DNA TGTGCCAGCAGCCGTGACAGGGGAACTTACGAGCAGTACTTC. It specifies CASSRDRGTYEQYF.

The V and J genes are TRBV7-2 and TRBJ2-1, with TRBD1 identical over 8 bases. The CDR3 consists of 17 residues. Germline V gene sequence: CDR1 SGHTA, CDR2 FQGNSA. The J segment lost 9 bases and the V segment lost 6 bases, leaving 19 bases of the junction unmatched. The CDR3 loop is CASSSGRTGRMNTEQFF. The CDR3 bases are TGTGCCAGCAGTTCAGGACGGACAGGGCGCATGAACACTGAGCAGTTCTTC.

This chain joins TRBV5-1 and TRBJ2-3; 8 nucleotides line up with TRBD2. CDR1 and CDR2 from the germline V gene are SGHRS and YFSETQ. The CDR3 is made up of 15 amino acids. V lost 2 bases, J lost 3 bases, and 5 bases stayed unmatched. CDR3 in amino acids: CASSLAGDVTDTQYF. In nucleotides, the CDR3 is TGCGCCAGCAGCTTAGCGGGAGATGTGACAGATACGCAGTATTTT. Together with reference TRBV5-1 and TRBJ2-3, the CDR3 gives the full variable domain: KAGVTQTPRYLIKTRGQQVTLSCSPISGHRSVSWYQQTPGQGLQFLFEYFSETQRNKGNFPGRFSGRQFSNSRSEMNVSTLELGDSALYLCASSLAGDVTDTQYFGPGTRLTVL.

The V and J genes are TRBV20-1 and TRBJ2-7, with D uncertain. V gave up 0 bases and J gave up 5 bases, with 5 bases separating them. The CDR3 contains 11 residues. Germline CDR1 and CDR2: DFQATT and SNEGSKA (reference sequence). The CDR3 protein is CSARESNEQYF. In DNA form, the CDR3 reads TGCAGTGCTAGAGAGTCGAACGAGCAGTACTTC.

The CDR3 loop is CASSVVGGGARTQYF. Written as DNA, the CDR3 is TGTGCCAGCAGCGTAGTCGGCGGGGGGGCCCGCACGCAGTATTTT. The chain couples TRBV9 to TRBJ2-3; 9 nucleotides align to TRBD2. Per germline, CDR1 SGDLS and CDR2 YYNGEE. CDR3 length: 15 residues. The trim removed 0 bases at V and 9 bases at J, leaving 8 bases unmatched.

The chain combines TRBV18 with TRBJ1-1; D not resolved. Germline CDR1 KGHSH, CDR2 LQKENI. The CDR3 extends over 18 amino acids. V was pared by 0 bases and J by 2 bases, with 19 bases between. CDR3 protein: CASSPPLVSQQINTEAFF. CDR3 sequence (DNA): TGTGCCAGCTCACCACCGTTGGTTTCCCAACAGATAAACACTGAAGCTTTCTTT.

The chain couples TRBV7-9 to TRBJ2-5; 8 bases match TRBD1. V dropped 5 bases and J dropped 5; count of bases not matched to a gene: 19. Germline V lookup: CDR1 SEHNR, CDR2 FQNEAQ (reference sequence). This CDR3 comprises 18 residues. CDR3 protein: CASSVPVSDRGFTETQYF. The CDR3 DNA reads TGTGCCAGCAGCGTGCCGGTCTCTGACAGGGGCTTTACGGAGACCCAGTACTTC.

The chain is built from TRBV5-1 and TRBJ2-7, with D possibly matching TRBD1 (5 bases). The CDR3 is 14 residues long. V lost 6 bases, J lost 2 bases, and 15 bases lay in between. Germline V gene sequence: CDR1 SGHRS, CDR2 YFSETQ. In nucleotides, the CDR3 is TGCGCCAGCAACCCTCAGGGTGTGACCTACGAGCAGTACTTC. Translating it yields CASNPQGVTYEQYF.

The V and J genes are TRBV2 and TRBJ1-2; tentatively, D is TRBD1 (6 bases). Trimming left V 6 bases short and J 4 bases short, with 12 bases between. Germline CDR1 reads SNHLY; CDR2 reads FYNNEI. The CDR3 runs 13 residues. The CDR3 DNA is TGTGCCAGCAGGCCACAGGGAGGCTATGGCTACACCTTC. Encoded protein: CASRPQGGYGYTF. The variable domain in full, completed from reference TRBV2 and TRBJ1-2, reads EPEVTQTPSHQVTQMGQEVILRCVPISNHLYFYWYRQILGQKVEFLVSFYNNEISEKSEIFDDQFSVERPDGSNFTLKIRSTKLEDSAMYFCASRPQGGYGYTFGSGTRLTVV.

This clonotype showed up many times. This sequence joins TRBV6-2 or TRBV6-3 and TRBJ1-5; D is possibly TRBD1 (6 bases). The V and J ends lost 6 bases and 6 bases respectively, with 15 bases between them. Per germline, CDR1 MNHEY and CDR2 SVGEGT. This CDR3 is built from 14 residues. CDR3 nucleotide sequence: TGTGCCAGCAGGAACAGGGTCCCAACTCAGCCCCAGCATTTT. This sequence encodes CASRNRVPTQPQHF.

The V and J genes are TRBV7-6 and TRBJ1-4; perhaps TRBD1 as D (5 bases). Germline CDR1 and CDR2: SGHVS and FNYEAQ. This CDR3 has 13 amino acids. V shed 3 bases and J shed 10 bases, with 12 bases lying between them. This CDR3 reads CASSFGAQGKLFF. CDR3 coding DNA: TGTGCCAGCAGCTTCGGGGCGCAAGGAAAACTGTTTTTT.

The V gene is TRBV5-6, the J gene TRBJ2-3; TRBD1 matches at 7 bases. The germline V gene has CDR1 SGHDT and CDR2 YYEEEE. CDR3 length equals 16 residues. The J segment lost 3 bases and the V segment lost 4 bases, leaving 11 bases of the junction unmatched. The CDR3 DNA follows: TGTGCCAGCAGCCGGCGACAGGGATGGGGTACAGATACGCAGTATTTT. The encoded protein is CASSRRQGWGTDTQYF.

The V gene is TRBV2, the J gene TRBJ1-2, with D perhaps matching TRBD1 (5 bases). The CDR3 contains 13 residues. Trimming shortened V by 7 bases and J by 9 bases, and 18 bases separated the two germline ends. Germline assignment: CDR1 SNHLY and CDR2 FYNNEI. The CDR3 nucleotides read TGTGCCAGCAAGGCTAGCGGGGGGGTGAGCTACACCTTC. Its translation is CASKASGGVSYTF.

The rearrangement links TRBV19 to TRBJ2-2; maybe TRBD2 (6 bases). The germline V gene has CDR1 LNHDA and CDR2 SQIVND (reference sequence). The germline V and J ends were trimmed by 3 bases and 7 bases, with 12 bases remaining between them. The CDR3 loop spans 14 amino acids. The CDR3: CASSMSWGLGELFF. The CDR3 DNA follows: TGTGCCAGTAGTATGTCTTGGGGACTCGGGGAGCTGTTTTTT.

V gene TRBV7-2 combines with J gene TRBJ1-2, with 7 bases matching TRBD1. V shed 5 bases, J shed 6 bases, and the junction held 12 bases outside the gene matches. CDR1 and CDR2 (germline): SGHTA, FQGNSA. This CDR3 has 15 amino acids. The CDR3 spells CASSAKTGRSDGYTF. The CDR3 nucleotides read TGTGCCAGCAGCGCGAAGACAGGGCGGAGTGATGGCTACACCTTC.

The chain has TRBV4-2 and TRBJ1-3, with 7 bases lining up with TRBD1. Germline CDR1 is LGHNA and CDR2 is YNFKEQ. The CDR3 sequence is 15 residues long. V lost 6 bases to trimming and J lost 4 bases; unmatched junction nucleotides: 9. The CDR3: CASSTKQGTGNTIYF. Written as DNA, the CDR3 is TGTGCCAGCAGTACCAAACAGGGGACGGGAAACACCATATATTTT.

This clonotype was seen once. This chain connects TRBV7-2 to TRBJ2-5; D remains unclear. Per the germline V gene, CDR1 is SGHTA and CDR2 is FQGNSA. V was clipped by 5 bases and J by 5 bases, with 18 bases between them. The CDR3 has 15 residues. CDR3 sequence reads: CASSRTSTSRETQYF. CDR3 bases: TGTGCCAGCAGCCGCACATCGACATCCCGGGAGACCCAGTACTTC.

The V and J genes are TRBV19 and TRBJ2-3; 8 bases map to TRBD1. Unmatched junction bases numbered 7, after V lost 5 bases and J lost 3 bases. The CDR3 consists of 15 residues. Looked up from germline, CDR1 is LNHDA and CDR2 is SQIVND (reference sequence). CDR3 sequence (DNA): TGTGCCAGTAGTCGACAGGGGCTAGCGACAGATACGCAGTATTTT. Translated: CASSRQGLATDTQYF.

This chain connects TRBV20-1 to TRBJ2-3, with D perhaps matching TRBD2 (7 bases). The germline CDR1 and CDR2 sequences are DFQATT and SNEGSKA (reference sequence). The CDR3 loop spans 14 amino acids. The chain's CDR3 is CSTKGGAETDTQYF. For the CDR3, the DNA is TGCTCAACAAAGGGGGGGGCCGAAACAGATACGCAGTATTTT.

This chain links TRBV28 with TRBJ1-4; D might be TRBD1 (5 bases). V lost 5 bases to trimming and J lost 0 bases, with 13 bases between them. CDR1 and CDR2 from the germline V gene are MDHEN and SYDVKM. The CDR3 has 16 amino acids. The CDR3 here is CASSEPGSTTNEKLFF. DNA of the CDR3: TGTGCCAGCAGTGAGCCAGGGTCCACAACTAATGAAAAACTGTTTTTT.